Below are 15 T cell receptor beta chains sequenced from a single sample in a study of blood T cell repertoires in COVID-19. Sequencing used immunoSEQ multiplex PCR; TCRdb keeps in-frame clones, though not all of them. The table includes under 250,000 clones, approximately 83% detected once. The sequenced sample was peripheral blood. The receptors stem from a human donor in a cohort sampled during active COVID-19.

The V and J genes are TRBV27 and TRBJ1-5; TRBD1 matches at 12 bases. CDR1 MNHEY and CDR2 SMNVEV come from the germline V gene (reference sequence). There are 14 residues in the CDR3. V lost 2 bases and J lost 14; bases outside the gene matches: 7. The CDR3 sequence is CASSLRGTGGSKHF. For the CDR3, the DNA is TGTGCCAGCAGTTTAAGGGGGACAGGGGGCTCAAAGCATTTT.

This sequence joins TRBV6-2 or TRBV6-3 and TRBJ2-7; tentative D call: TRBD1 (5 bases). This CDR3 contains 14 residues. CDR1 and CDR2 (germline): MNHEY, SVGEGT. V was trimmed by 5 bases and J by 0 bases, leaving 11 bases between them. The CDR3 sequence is CASSKDIYSYEQYF. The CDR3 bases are TGTGCCAGCAGTAAGGACATCTACTCCTACGAGCAGTACTTC.

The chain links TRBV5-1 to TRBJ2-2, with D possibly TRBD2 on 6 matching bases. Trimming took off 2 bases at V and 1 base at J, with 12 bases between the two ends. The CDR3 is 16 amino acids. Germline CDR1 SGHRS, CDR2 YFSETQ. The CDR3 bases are TGCGCCAGCAGCTTCCGAAGCGGGCGGAACACCGGGGAGCTGTTTTTT. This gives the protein CASSFRSGRNTGELFF. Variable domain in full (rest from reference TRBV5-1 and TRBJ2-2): KAGVTQTPRYLIKTRGQQVTLSCSPISGHRSVSWYQQTPGQGLQFLFEYFSETQRNKGNFPGRFSGRQFSNSRSEMNVSTLELGDSALYLCASSFRSGRNTGELFFGEGSRLTVL.

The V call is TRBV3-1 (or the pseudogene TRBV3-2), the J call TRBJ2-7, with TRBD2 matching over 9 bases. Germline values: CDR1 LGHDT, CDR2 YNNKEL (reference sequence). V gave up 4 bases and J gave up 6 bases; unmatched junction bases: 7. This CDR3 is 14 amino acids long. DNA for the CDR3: TGTGCCAGCAGCCGACTAGCGGAGGCCTCCGAGCAGTACTTC. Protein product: CASSRLAEASEQYF.

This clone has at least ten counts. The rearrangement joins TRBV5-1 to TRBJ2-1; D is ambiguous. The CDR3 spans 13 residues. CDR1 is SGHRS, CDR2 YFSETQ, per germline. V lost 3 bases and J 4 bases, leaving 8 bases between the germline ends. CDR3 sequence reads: CASSYDKYNEQFF. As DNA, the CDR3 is TGCGCCAGCAGCTATGACAAGTACAATGAGCAGTTCTTC.

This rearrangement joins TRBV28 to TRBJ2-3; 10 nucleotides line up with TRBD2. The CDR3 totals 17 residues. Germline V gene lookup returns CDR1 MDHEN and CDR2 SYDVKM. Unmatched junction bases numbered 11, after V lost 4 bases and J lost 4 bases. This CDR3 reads CASSSPGGAGGADTQYF. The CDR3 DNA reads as TGTGCCAGCAGTTCCCCCGGCGGAGCGGGGGGGGCAGATACGCAGTATTTT.

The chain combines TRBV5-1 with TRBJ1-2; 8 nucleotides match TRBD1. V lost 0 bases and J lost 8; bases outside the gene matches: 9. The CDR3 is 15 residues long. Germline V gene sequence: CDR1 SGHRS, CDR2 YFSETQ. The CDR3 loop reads CASSLDARGREGYTF. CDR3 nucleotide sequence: TGCGCCAGCAGCTTGGATGCCAGGGGGCGCGAGGGCTACACCTTC.

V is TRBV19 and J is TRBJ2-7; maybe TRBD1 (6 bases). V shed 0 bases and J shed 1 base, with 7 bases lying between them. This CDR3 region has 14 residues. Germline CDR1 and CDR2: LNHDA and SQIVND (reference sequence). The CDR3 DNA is TGTGCCAGTAGTATAGACAGGGGATCCTACGAGCAGTACTTC. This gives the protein CASSIDRGSYEQYF. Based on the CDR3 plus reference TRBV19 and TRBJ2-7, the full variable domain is DGGITQSPKYLFRKEGQNVTLSCEQNLNHDAMYWYRQDPGQGLRLIYYSQIVNDFQKGDIAEGYSVSREKKESFPLTVTSAQKNPTAFYLCASSIDRGSYEQYFGPGTRLTVT.

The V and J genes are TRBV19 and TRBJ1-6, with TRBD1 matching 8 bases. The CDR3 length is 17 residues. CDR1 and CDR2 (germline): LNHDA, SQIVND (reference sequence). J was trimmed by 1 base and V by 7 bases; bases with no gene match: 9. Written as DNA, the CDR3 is TGTGCCAGTAAGGAGCGACAGGGGAGTTCCTATAATTCACCCCTCCACTTT. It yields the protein CASKERQGSSYNSPLHF.

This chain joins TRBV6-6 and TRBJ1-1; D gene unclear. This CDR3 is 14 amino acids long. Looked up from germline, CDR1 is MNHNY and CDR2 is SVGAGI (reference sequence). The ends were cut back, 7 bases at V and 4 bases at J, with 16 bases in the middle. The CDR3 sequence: CASTPFSRGTEAFF. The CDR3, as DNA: TGTGCCAGCACCCCCTTTTCGCGAGGCACTGAAGCTTTCTTT.

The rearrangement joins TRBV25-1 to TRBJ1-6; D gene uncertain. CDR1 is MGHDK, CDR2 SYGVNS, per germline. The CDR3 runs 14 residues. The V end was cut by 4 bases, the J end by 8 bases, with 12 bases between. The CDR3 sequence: CASSVMDSDSPLHF. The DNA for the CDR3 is TGTGCCAGCAGTGTCATGGACTCTGATTCACCCCTCCACTTT.

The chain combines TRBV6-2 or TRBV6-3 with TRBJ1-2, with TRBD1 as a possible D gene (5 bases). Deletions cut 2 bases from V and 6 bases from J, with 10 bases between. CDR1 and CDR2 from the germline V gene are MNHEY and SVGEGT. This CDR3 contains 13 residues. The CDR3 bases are TGTGCCAGCAGTTACCAGGGAATAGATGGCTACACCTTC. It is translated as CASSYQGIDGYTF.

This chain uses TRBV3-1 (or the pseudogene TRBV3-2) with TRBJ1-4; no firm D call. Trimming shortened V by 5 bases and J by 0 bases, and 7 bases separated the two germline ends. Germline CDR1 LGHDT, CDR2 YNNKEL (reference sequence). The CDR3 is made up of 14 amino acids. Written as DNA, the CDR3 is TGTGCCAGCAGCTCGGACTCAACTAATGAAAAACTGTTTTTT. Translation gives CASSSDSTNEKLFF.

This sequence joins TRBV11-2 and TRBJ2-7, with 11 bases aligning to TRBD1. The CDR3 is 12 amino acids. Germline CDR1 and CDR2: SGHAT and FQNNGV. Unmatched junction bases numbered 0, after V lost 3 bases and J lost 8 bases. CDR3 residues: CASSLDRGQQYF. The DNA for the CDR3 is TGTGCCAGCAGCTTGGACAGGGGGCAGCAGTACTTC.

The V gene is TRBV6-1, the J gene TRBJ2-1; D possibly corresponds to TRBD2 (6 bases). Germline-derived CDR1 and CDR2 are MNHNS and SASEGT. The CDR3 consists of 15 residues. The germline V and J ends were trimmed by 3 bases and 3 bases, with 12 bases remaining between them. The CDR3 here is CASSDQSGFYNEQFF. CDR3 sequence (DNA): TGTGCCAGCAGTGATCAAAGCGGGTTCTACAATGAGCAGTTCTTC.